The rows below give T cell receptor delta chains drawn from one sample of a study of human gamma delta and Vdelta1 T cells. Their target antigens are unknown. TCRdb re-called the PCR reads with CATT. The sample has fewer than 15,000 delta-chain clones; almost 50% are singletons. Sequenced: Vdelta1 gamma-delta T cells from blood grown in culture (DOT cells). These receptors all come from a human donor in good health. Each CDR3 is given with its conserved first and last residue. The order of the fields is CDR3 length, D gene, V gene, clone size, J gene, CDR3 DNA, CDR3 protein. The D gene is left open where the match is weak. Clone size appears in some rows only: once, few, many, or a class for an expanded clone.

19	TRDD3	TRDV1	.	TRDJ1	TGTGCTCTTGGGGAACGATATGCTGGGGGATACAATGGACCCGATAAACTCATCTTT	CALGERYAGGYNGPDKLIF
22	TRDD3	TRDV1	.	TRDJ1	TGTGCTCTTGGGGAACTATCCGACGTTACTGGGGGATATAGTCCCTACACCGATAAACTCATCTTT	CALGELSDVTGGYSPYTDKLIF
21	TRDD2	TRDV1	.	TRDJ2	TGTGCTCTTGGGCAACGAAGAGGCCTTCCCCTTTCCTACCGCTCCGCAGCACAACTCTTCTTT	CALGQRRGLPLSYRSAAQLFF
18	TRDD3	TRDV1	.	TRDJ1	TGTGCTCTTGGGGAACTATCGCTACTGGGGGATATTGCCGATAAACTCATCTTT	CALGELSLLGDIADKLIF
17	TRDD3	TRDV1	.	TRDJ1	TGTGCTCTTGGGGGGGACCTTCTGGGGGACGACACCGATAAACTCATCTTT	CALGGDLLGDDTDKLIF
20	.	TRDV1	few	TRDJ1	TGTGCTCTTGGGGAACCCGTAAGAGACCTTCCACTAGAGTACACCGATAAACTCATCTTT	CALGEPVRDLPLEYTDKLIF
20	TRDD3	TRDV1	.	TRDJ1	TGCTCCGTACCCAGGATAGCGTTCGTTGGGGGAGAAACTTACACCGATAAACTCATCTTT	CSVPRIAFVGGETYTDKLIF
22	TRDD3	TRDV1	.	TRDJ1	TGTGCTCTTGGGGAACACACCCTAGGGTCCTGGGGGATATCAACGTACACCGATAAACTCATCTTT	CALGEHTLGSWGISTYTDKLIF
26	TRDD3	TRDV1	.	TRDJ1	TGTGCTCTTGGGGAACTTTCTGCGTTCCCCTGGCCTACTGGGGGATACTCCCCTCGGTACACCGATAAACTCATCTTT	CALGELSAFPWPTGGYSPRYTDKLIF
29	TRDD3	TRDV1	few	TRDJ1	TGTGCTCTTGGGGAGGAGAAGACTCCGTCCGTCCTACGTCTTCTGGGGGATATCATTACTCCTGACTACACCGATAAACTCATCTTT	CALGEEKTPSVLRLLGDIITPDYTDKLIF
19	TRDD3	TRDV1	few	TRDJ1	TGTGCTCTTGGGAAGCCCCTTGGTACTGGGGTATGGTACACCGATAAACTCATCTTT	CALGKPLGTGVWYTDKLIF
19	TRDD3	TRDV1	.	TRDJ1	TGTGCTCTTGGGAATGGCTACGCTGGGGGATACCGTGGCACCGATAAACTCATCTTT	CALGNGYAGGYRGTDKLIF
23	.	TRDV1	few	TRDJ2	TGTGCTCTTGGGAAGGTTCCTTACTTGGACTCCAGGGAACTCGGACCTTTGACAGCACAACTCTTCTTT	CALGKVPYLDSRELGPLTAQLFF
19	TRDD3	TRDV1	.	TRDJ1	TGTGCTCTTGCGCCACGGGTGACTACTGGGGGATACTTGGCAGATAAACTCATCTTT	CALAPRVTTGGYLADKLIF
22	TRDD3	TRDV1	few	TRDJ1	TGTGCTCTTGGGGATTCGCAACGGCGTGGGGGAGGATTATCGGTTGGTGCTGATAAACTCATCTTT	CALGDSQRRGGGLSVGADKLIF
16	.	TRDV1	.	TRDJ1	TGTGCTCTTGGGGATTTCGGCCTACCCTTTTCCGATAAACTCATCTTT	CALGDFGLPFSDKLIF
16	.	TRDV1	few	TRDJ2	TGTGCTCTTGGGACGATTTCCCTTCCTTTGACAGCACAACTCTTCTTT	CALGTISLPLTAQLFF
22	TRDD3	TRDV1	.	TRDJ1	TGTGCTCTTGGGGAACCATCCTACCATAAGGCTGGGGGATCTATACCTACCGATAAACTCATCTTT	CALGEPSYHKAGGSIPTDKLIF
18	.	TRDV1	.	TRDJ1	TGTGCTCTTGGGGAACTAGATCGACTTCCCCCCGGTCTCGATAAACTCATCTTT	CALGELDRLPPGLDKLIF
21	TRDD3	TRDV1	.	TRDJ1	TGTGCTCTTGGGGAAAGAAAGGCCTTCGTCGGGATGGGGGATAGCACCGATAAACTCATCTTT	CALGERKAFVGMGDSTDKLIF
25	TRDD3	TRDV1	.	TRDJ1	TGTGCTCTTGGGGAATTCACAACCACTGCTACCAGACACTGGGGGTTGGCCCCGTACACCGATAAACTCATCTTT	CALGEFTTTATRHWGLAPYTDKLIF
17	.	TRDV1	.	TRDJ1	TGTGCTCTTGGGGAATGCGACGTACTGGAGTACACCGATAAACTCATCTTT	CALGECDVLEYTDKLIF
21	TRDD3	TRDV1	.	TRDJ1	TGTGCTCTTGGGGAACCAATTCCTATTTTGGGGGATACGGCGGCGACCGATAAACTCATCTTT	CALGEPIPILGDTAATDKLIF
19	TRDD3	TRDV1	.	TRDJ1	TGTGCTCTTGGGGAACGGGGCGAATGGACTGGGGGACTCACCGATAAACTCATCTTT	CALGERGEWTGGLTDKLIF
22	TRDD3	TRDV1	.	TRDJ1	TGTGCTCTTGGGGACTTGCCCCACTCTTCCTACCGGGGGGATACGCGTCCCGATAAACTCATCTTT	CALGDLPHSSYRGDTRPDKLIF
21	.	TRDV1	once	TRDJ3	TGTGCTCTTGGGAATAGCCCCCCTGGACGTACTGGCTCCTGGGACACCCGACAGATGTTTTTC	CALGNSPPGRTGSWDTRQMFF
22	TRDD3	TRDV1	.	TRDJ2	TGTGCTCTTGGGGAACGGGGACTTTTATCACTGGGGGATACTCCTTTGACAGCACAACTCTTCTTT	CALGERGLLSLGDTPLTAQLFF
15	TRDD3	TRDV1	.	TRDJ1	TGTGCTCTTGGGAGCCTGCCCGGGGATAGGGGGAAACTCATCTTT	CALGSLPGDRGKLIF
19	TRDD3	TRDV1	.	TRDJ1	TGTGCTCTTGGGGACCACCTTCATTCGACTGGGGATCCTCTGGGGCAACTCATCTTT	CALGDHLHSTGDPLGQLIF
20	TRDD3	TRDV1	.	TRDJ1	TGTGCTCTTGGGGAATCCCGAGCGAGGCTGGGGGACTTGGGAACCGATAAACTCATCTTT	CALGESRARLGDLGTDKLIF
20	TRDD3	TRDV1	.	TRDJ1	TGTGCTCTTGGGGGTTCCCTGTCGATCCGCCTGGGGGATACTGTAGACAAACTCATCTTT	CALGGSLSIRLGDTVDKLIF
18	TRDD3	TRDV1	few	TRDJ1	TGTGCTCTTGGGGAATTACCCCTGGGGGACCAGTACTCCGATAAACTCATCTTT	CALGELPLGDQYSDKLIF
23	TRDD3	TRDV1	.	TRDJ1	TGTGCTCTTGGGGATTTTTCATTCCTACGGTACTGGGGGATACCCTCCCACACCGATAAACTCATCTTT	CALGDFSFLRYWGIPSHTDKLIF
20	.	TRDV1	.	TRDJ1	TGTGCTCTTGGGGAAGAGGCAGCACCCGTACTGGGAATAAACACCGATAAACTCATCTTT	CALGEEAAPVLGINTDKLIF
21	TRDD3	TRDV1	.	TRDJ1	TGTGCTCTTGGGGATTCCTACTCACTGGGGGATTCGACCAGAGGGACCGATAAACTCATCTTT	CALGDSYSLGDSTRGTDKLIF